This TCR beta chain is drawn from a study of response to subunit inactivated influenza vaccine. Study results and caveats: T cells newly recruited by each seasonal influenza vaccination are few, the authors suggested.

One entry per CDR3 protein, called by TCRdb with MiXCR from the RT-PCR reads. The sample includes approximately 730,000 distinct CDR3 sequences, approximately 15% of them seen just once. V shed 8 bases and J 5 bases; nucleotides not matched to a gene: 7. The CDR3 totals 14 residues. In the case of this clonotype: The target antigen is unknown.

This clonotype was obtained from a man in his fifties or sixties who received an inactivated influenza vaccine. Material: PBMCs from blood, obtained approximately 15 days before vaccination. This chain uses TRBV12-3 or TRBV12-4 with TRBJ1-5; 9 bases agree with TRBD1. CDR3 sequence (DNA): TGTGCCAGCTCGGACAGGGGACCTCATCAGCCCCAGCATTTT. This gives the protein CASSDRGPHQPQHF.